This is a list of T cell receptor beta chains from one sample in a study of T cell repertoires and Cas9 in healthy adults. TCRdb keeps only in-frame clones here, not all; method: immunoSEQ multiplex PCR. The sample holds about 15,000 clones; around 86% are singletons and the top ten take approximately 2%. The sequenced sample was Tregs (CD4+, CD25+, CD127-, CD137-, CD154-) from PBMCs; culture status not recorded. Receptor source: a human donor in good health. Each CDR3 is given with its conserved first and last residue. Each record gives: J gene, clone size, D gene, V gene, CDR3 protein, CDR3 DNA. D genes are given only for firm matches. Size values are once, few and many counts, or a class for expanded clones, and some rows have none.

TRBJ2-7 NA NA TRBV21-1 CASSKKMAGEIRIHEQYF TGTGCCAGCAGCAAAAAAATGGCAGGGGAAATTAGGATCCACGAGCAGTACTTC
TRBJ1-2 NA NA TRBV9 CASSSSGFYGYTF TGTGCCAGCAGCTCCTCAGGGTTCTATGGCTACACCTTC
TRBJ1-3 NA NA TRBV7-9 CASSLRATGNTIYF TGTGCCAGCAGCTTAAGGGCTACTGGAAACACCATATATTTT
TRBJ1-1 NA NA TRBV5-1 CASSLGYRAENTEAFF TGCGCCAGCAGCTTGGGATACCGGGCGGAGAACACTGAAGCTTTCTTT
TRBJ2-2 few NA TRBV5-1 CASSFGPFSGELFF TGCGCCAGCAGCTTCGGACCCTTCTCCGGGGAGCTGTTTTTT
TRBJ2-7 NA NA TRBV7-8 CASSVGPGEQYF TGTGCCAGCAGCGTGGGCCCGGGAGAGCAGTACTTC
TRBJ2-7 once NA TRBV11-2 CASTPGYGGKTYEQYF TGTGCCAGCACCCCCGGATATGGGGGGAAGACCTACGAGCAGTACTTC
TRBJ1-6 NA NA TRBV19 CASRSGSESSYNSPLHF TGTGCCAGTAGGTCGGGCTCGGAGAGCTCCTATAATTCACCCCTCCACTTT
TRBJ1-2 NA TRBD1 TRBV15 CATSRAWGGGDQFGYTF TGTGCCACCAGCAGAGCATGGGGAGGGGGCGATCAATTTGGCTACACCTTC
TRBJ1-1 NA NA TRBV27 CASRPNGNTEAFF TGTGCCAGCAGACCTAATGGGAACACTGAAGCTTTCTTT
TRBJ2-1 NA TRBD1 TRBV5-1 CASSSQGVPNNEQFF TGCGCCAGCAGCTCGCAGGGGGTACCTAACAATGAGCAGTTCTTC
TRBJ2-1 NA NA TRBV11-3 CASSRRGGTYNEQFF TGTGCCAGCAGCCGGAGGGGGGGGACCTACAATGAGCAGTTCTTC
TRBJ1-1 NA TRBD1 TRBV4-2 CASSRLHTGEPEAFF TGTGCCAGCAGCCGCCTACATACAGGGGAACCCGAAGCTTTCTTT
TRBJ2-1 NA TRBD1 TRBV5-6 CASSLAVGQQLHNEQFF TGTGCCAGCAGCTTGGCCGTGGGACAGCAACTCCACAATGAGCAGTTCTTC
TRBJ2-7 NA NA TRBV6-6 CASSSRRGGYHEQYF TGTGCCAGCAGCTCCCGGAGGGGGGGCTACCACGAGCAGTACTTC
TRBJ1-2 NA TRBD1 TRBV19 CARGGKTGAANYGYTF TGTGCCAGAGGGGGTAAGACAGGGGCAGCTAACTATGGCTACACCTTC
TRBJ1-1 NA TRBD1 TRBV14 CASSELRGLTEAFF TGTGCCAGCAGCGAGCTCAGGGGGCTTACAGAAGCTTTCTTT
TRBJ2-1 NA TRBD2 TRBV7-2 CASSLDGGGGSRNEQFF TGTGCCAGCAGCTTAGATGGCGGGGGGGGTTCTCGCAATGAGCAGTTCTTC
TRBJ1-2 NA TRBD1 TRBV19 CASSIDTGGYGYTF TGTGCCAGTAGTATAGATACAGGGGGCTACGGCTACACCTTC